These 11 T cell receptor beta chains were sequenced from one sample in a study of tumor-infiltrating lymphocytes in localized non-small cell lung cancer. The method was immunoSEQ multiplex PCR; TCRdb's version includes in-frame clones alone and lacks a portion of them. The table lists some 29,000 clones, 70% to 90% of them singletons. The specimen sequenced was lung tumor tissue. These receptors all come from a human donor with non-small cell lung cancer.

The genes are TRBV25-1 and TRBJ1-1, with D uncertain. The germline V gene encodes CDR1 MGHDK and CDR2 SYGVNS. V was shortened by 7 bases and J by 3 bases, with 12 bases between the two germline ends. The CDR3 has 13 amino acids. The CDR3 nucleotides read TGTGCCAGCAAGGGCTATATGTACACTGAAGCTTTCTTT. Protein sequence: CASKGYMYTEAFF.

The chain uses TRBV6-5 and TRBJ1-6, with D possibly being TRBD1 (6 bases). The CDR3 covers 14 residues. Between the trimmed V and J ends, which lost 5 bases and 6 bases, there was a span of 11 bases. CDR1 MNHEY and CDR2 SVGAGI come from the germline V gene. This CDR3 is CASSPWTANSPLHF. In nucleotides, the CDR3 is TGTGCCAGCAGTCCGTGGACAGCTAATTCACCCCTCCACTTT.

The J gene is TRBJ2-7, the V gene TRBV7-9; perhaps TRBD2 as D (6 bases). CDR3 length equals 12 residues. Per the germline V gene, CDR1 is SEHNR and CDR2 is FQNEAQ (reference sequence). V dropped 6 bases and J dropped 1 base, with 7 bases sitting between them. The chain's CDR3 is CASREGSYEQYF. CDR3 DNA: TGTGCCAGCAGGGAGGGGTCCTACGAGCAGTACTTC. The variable domain in full, completed from reference TRBV7-9 and TRBJ2-7, reads DTGVSQNPRHKITKRGQNVTFRCDPISEHNRLYWYRQTLGQGPEFLTYFQNEAQLEKSRLLSDRFSAERPKGSFSTLEIQRTEQGDSAMYLCASREGSYEQYFGPGTRLTVT.

The chain combines TRBV5-1 with TRBJ1-1; D remains unclear. V dropped 2 bases and J dropped 1 base, with 6 bases sitting between them. Per the germline V gene, CDR1 is SGHRS and CDR2 is YFSETQ. The CDR3 is 13 residues long. The DNA for the CDR3 is TGCGCCAGCAGCTTAGGACGGAACACTGAAGCTTTCTTT. This gives the protein CASSLGRNTEAFF.

V usage is TRBV9 and J usage is TRBJ2-6; 9 positions agree with TRBD1. Trimming at V came to 3 bases and at J to 4 bases, leaving 2 bases not matched to a gene. Per germline, CDR1 SGDLS and CDR2 YYNGEE. This CDR3 contains 15 residues. CDR3 DNA: TGTGCCAGCAGCGACAGGGGGCAAGGGGCCAACGTCCTGACTTTC. Translating it yields CASSDRGQGANVLTF.

The chain joins TRBV10-3 to TRBJ2-7; 10 bases agree with TRBD1. The CDR3 extends over 16 amino acids. Unmatched junction bases numbered 9, after V lost 3 bases and J lost 4 bases. CDR1 and CDR2 (germline): ENHRY, SYGVKD. In DNA form, the CDR3 reads TGTGCCATCAGTGACCCTGTAGGGGACAGGGGTTACGAGCAGTACTTC. It is translated as CAISDPVGDRGYEQYF.

This chain links TRBV5-1 with TRBJ1-2, with 7 bases matching TRBD1. CDR1 and CDR2 (germline): SGHRS, YFSETQ. With 2 bases clipped from V and 6 bases from J, the junction kept 4 bases outside the gene matches. The CDR3 runs 13 residues. In DNA, the CDR3 is TGCGCCAGCAGCTTCCGACAGGGAGATGGCTACACCTTC. It yields the protein CASSFRQGDGYTF.

The chain has TRBV6-5 and TRBJ1-2; TRBD1 aligns across 8 bases. Germline V gene lookup returns CDR1 MNHEY and CDR2 SVGAGI. With 6 bases clipped from V and 8 bases from J, the junction kept 8 bases outside the gene matches. The CDR3 has 13 residues. DNA for the CDR3: TGTGCCAGCAGCAGGACAGGGTACGGAGGCTACACCTTC. Its protein product is CASSRTGYGGYTF.

The chain links TRBV7-8 to TRBJ2-5, with D tentatively TRBD1 (6 bases). In germline, CDR1 is SGHVS, CDR2 FQNEAQ. V shed 5 bases and J shed 2 bases, with 9 bases lying between them. This CDR3 has 13 residues. CDR3 DNA: TGTGCCAGCAGCCTGGACAGACAAGAGACCCAGTACTTC. Encoded protein: CASSLDRQETQYF.

V usage is TRBV9 and J usage is TRBJ2-2, with 7 bases lining up with TRBD2. The CDR3 is 14 amino acids. Germline V gives CDR1 SGDLS, CDR2 YYNGEE. V was pared by 5 bases and J by 0 bases, with 1 base of the junction left unmatched. CDR3 sequence (DNA): TGTGCCAGCAGGGGGGGGACGAACACCGGGGAGCTGTTTTTT. Encoded protein: CASRGGTNTGELFF.

This chain joins TRBV6-1 and TRBJ2-1; 7 positions match TRBD1. CDR1 MNHNS and CDR2 SASEGT come from the germline V gene. V lost 8 bases, J lost 5 bases, and 6 bases stayed unmatched. The CDR3 is 13 amino acids. DNA for the CDR3: TGTGCCAGCGAACCGACAGGGCACAATGAGCAGTTCTTC. Its translation: CASEPTGHNEQFF.